This TCR beta chain appears in the sequencing data of a study of sequential checkpoint blockade in melanoma. Treatment in this sample: randomized to nivolumab then ipilimumab (arm A) or the reverse (arm B). PBMC sorting kept live CD3+CD8+ cells without CD19 or CD56. The table came from immunoSEQ multiplex PCR; TCRdb's copy has only in-frame clones and leaves some out. The sample has 15,000 to 20,000 clones; under 75% are singletons. V was cut by 5 bases and J by 1 base, with 9 bases left in between. There are 14 residues in the CDR3. The germline V gene has CDR1 PRHDT and CDR2 FYEKMQ (reference sequence).

V is TRBV13 and J is TRBJ2-1; TRBD2 is a possible D gene (6 bases). The origin of this receptor is a human donor with melanoma. This specimen consisted of CD8+ T cells sorted from blood (inferred from file names), obtained from a patient given nivolumab and ipilimumab in sequence. In nucleotides, the CDR3 is TGTGCCAGCAGCCACGGGACTTCCTACAATGAGCAGTTCTTC. This gives the protein CASSHGTSYNEQFF.